This TCR beta chain was observed in a study of T cells in Graves' hyperthyroidism and ophthalmopathy (dated by TCRdb to the late 2010s). Background on the whole study: Peripheral blood was sampled at the time of initial diagnosis, prior to any treatment. TCR V-J signatures able to tell the groups apart were searched for in a discovery cohort of approximately 95 patients, of whom under 45 had Graves' ophthalmopathy and 57 had stable Graves' hyperthyroidism. An independent validation cohort of around 19 hyperthyroidism patients and approximately 16 patients who later progressed to ophthalmopathy tested prospective prediction of ophthalmopathy. The 100 discovery patients were randomly divided into training and test sets at a 7:3 ratio. In addition, the study compared T-cell repertoires in thyroid tissue and in blood from six Graves' hyperthyroidism patients. After blood sampling, hyperthyroidism patients were treated with methimazole at a starting dose of 30 mg daily, and ophthalmopathy patients were treated with high-dose intravenous methylprednisolone. The paper reports TCR Vbeta CDR3 sequencing of 130 to 150 peripheral blood samples: 40 or so ophthalmopathy, some 80 hyperthyroidism and 17 progressor patients. What the study reported, not specific to this receptor: During validation, the model predicted progression to ophthalmopathy a median of roughly six months ahead of onset, with around 65% sensitivity and 72.22% specificity. Most expanded thyroid clonotypes (frequency above 0.001) were also detected in blood, suggesting blood repertoires may reflect thyroid immune responses. In cross-validation, a model built on a 13 V-J signature told ophthalmopathy apart from stable hyperthyroidism with 87.88% sensitivity and around 81% specificity, and in testing the same model reached 80%/75%. No statistical method was used to set the sample size in advance, and investigators knew the group allocation.

Based on the germline V gene (reference sequence), the CDR1 and CDR2 sequences are DFQATT and SNEGSKA. Deletion took 3 bases off V and 0 bases off J, with a span of 6 bases between the germline ends. Its CDR3 holds 12 amino acids, cysteine through phenylalanine. CDR3 DNA only is kept here, 36 bases in frame from base 1. This clonotype appeared many times. No cognate antigen has been identified for it. No base quality values were provided; no much bigger clone lies one nucleotide off. A patient counted as having stable Graves' hyperthyroidism if no progression to ophthalmopathy occurred over 18 months of follow-up. Hyperthyroidism patients were newly diagnosed, with disease duration under 2 months, and aged 18 to 65 years. The study excluded patients with uncontrolled infections, other autoimmune diseases, pregnancy or lactation. Diagnoses relied on clinical symptoms, serum thyroxine and TRAb, thyroid ultrasound and orbital computed tomography. PBMCs were isolated from about 9 ml of fresh peripheral blood by Ficoll-Paque density gradient centrifugation. Total RNA was extracted using Trizol reagent, and RNA quality was assessed on an Agilent 2100 Bioanalyzer.

The TCR beta CDR3 regions were amplified from RNA transcripts. The first round of RT-PCR for the TCR CDR3 was performed with the HTBI primer set and the Qiagen OneStep RT-PCR kit. Libraries were constructed in a second round of multiplex PCR, after which size selection and purification were performed. Sequencing of the libraries was done on an Illumina HiSeq2000 using paired-end 100 bp reads. The paper's processing steps were these. SOAPnuke was used to process the raw data, throwing out any read that contained adapters or uncalled bases, had a mean Phred below 15, or lacked an exact constant-primer or identifier match. COPE v1.2.5 was used to merge high-quality paired reads, and clonotypes were defined as unique nucleotide sequences. MiTCR v1.1 was used to align the clonotypes against IMGT TRBV, TRBD and TRBJ reference segments. Analysis was restricted to V-J combinations with a frequency above 0.0001, which covered roughly 99% of repertoires. The TCS score was defined as the ratio of F50 (clonal expansion) to E x V (chaos), calculated using BLOSUM62-based TCRdist between CDR3 peptides within each V-J. Welch's t-statistics and random forest reduced roughly 530 V-J features to roughly 13, which were used in a naive Bayes classifier (R e1071). The public reads were reprocessed in TCRdb via fastp at Q25 and MiXCR, keeping in-frame beta chains. Rows matching on CDR3 protein sequence are summarized as one entry with the most common DNA and genes. These V and J calls derive from TCRdb rather than the authors' analysis. This sample comprises about 710,000 distinct CDR3 sequences, less than 20% of them detected only once. The top ten clonotypes cover under 9.5% of the sample.

This sequence originates from a man between 18 and 35 years old with Graves' hyperthyroidism. Specimen: blood. Recombination joined TRBV20-1 with TRBJ2-7; there is no confident call for the D gene. CDR3 loop: CSARGSSYEQYF. The nucleotide sequence is TGCAGTGCTAGGGGCAGCTCCTACGAGCAGTACTTC.